The sequence of this TCR beta chain was determined in a study of blood T cell repertoires in COVID-19. Study information: Acute and convalescent COVID-19 samples came from the United States, Italy and Spain. Sample material is recorded as cDNA or gDNA derived from T cells, B-cell-depleted T cells, or PBMCs.

Only one count was recorded for this clone. The authors' processing: Estimated nucleated cell counts came from reference gene primer amplification. Data came from immunoSEQ multiplex PCR; TCRdb stores just in-frame clones and leaves some out. The D gene and trimming were derived from the DNA, and the V and J assignments and clone size from that table. Of 56,000 or so clones in the sample, 89% were seen once. The TCR was taken from a human donor in a cohort sampled during active COVID-19. Material: peripheral blood.

The CDR3 protein is CASRLGTGAYNEQFF. The CDR3 DNA sequence: TGTGCCAGCAGGCTAGGGACAGGGGCCTACAATGAGCAGTTCTTC. The V gene is TRBV3-1 (or the pseudogene TRBV3-2), the J gene TRBJ2-1, with TRBD1 matching over 10 bases. Germline lookup yields CDR1 LGHDT and CDR2 YNNKEL (reference sequence). Unmatched junction bases numbered 4, after V lost 6 bases and J lost 2 bases. The CDR3 consists of 15 residues.